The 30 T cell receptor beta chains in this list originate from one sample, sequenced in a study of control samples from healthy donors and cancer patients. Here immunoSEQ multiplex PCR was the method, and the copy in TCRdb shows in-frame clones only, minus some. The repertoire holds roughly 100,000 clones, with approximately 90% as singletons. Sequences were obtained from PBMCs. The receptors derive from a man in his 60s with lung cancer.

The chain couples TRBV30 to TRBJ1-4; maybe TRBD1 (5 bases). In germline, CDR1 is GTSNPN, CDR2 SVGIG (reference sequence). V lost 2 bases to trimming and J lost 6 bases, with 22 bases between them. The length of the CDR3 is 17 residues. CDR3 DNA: TGTGCCTGGAGTTCTGGGGCCAGGTCGATCTTTTATGAAAAACTGTTTTTT. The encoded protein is CAWSSGARSIFYEKLFF.

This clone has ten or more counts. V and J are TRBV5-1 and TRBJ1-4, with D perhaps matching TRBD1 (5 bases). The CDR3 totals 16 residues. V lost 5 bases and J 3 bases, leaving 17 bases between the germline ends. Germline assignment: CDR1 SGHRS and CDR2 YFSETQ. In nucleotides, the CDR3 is TGCGCCAGCAGAATAGGAGGGGCACAATCTAATGAAAAACTGTTTTTT. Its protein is CASRIGGAQSNEKLFF.

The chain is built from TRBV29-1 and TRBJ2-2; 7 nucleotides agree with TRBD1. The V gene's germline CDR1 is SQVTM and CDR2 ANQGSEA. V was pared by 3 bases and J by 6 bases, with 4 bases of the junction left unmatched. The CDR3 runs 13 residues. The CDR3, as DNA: TGCAGCGTTGATACCCAGGGGGCCGGGGAGCTGTTTTTT. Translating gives CSVDTQGAGELFF.

The CDR3 spells CASSLGQGFTGELFF. In DNA form, the CDR3 reads TGTGCCAGCAGTCTTGGACAGGGATTTACCGGGGAGCTGTTTTTT. This chain uses TRBV6-5 with TRBJ2-2; 8 bases match TRBD1. Germline V CDR1 and CDR2: MNHEY, SVGAGI. The CDR3 has 15 residues. The trim removed 5 bases at V and 5 bases at J, leaving 7 bases unmatched.

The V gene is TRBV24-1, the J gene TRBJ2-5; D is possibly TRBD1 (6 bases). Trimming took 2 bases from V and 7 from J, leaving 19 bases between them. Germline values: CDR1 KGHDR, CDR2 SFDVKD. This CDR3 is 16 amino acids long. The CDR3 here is CATSDSGGAGVRTQYF. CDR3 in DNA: TGTGCCACCAGTGATTCTGGGGGCGCAGGGGTGCGGACCCAGTACTTC.

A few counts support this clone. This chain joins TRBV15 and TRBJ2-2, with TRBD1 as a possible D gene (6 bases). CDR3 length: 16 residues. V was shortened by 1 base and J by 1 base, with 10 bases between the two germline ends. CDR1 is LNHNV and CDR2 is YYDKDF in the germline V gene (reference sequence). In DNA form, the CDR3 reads TGTGCCACCAGCAGAGGATCGACAGGGAACACCGGGGAGCTGTTTTTT. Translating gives CATSRGSTGNTGELFF.

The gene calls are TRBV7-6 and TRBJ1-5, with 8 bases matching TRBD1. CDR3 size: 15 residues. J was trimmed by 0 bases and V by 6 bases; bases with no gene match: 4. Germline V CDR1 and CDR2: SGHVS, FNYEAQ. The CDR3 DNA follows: TGTGCCAGCAGTGCCGGGACAGGTAGCAATCAGCCCCAGCATTTT. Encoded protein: CASSAGTGSNQPQHF.

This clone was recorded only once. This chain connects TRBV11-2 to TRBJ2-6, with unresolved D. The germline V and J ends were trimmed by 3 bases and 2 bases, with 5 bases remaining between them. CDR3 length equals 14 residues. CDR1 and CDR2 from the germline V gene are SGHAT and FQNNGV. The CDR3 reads CASSLEAGANVLTF. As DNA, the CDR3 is TGTGCCAGCAGCTTGGAAGCTGGGGCCAACGTCCTGACTTTC.

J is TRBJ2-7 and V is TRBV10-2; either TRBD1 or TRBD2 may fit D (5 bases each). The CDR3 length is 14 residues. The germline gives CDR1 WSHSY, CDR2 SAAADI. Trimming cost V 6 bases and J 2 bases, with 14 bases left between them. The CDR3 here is CASSPGPGPYEQYV. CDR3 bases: TGCGCCAGCAGCCCGGGACCGGGACCCTACGAGCAGTACGTC.

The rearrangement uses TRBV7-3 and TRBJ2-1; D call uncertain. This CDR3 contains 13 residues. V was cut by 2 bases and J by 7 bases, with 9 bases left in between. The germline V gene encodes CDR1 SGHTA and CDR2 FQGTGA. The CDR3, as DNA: TGTGCCAGCAGCTTATCGGCCAAAAATGAGCAGTTCTTC. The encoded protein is CASSLSAKNEQFF.

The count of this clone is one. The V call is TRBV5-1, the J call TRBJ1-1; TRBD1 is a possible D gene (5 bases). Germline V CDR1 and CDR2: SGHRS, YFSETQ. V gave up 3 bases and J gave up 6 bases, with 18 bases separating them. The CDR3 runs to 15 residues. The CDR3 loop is CASSSTPGSGAEAFF. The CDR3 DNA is TGCGCCAGCAGCTCCACGCCAGGGAGCGGGGCTGAAGCTTTCTTT.

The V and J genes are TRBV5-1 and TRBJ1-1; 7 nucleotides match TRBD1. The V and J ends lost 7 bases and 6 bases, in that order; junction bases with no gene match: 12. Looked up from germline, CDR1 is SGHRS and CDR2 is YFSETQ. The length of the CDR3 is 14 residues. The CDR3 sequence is CASLLGGSFSEAFF. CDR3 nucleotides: TGCGCCAGCCTACTAGGGGGCTCCTTTTCTGAAGCTTTCTTT.

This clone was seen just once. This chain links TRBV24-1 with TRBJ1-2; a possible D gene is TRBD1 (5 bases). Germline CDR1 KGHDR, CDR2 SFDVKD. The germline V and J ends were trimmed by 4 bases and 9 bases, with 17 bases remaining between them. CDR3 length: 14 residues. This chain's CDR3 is CATSEPDSLRSYTF. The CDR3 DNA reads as TGTGCCACCAGTGAACCTGACAGTCTCCGGAGCTACACCTTC.

CDR3 sequence (DNA): TGCGCCAGCAGCCAAGGAGAGTTGGCAGATACGCAGTATTTT. It codes for CASSQGELADTQYF. The rearrangement links TRBV4-1 to TRBJ2-3; D unclear. Germline CDR1 MGHRA, CDR2 YSYEKL. The CDR3 loop spans 14 amino acids. Trimming stripped 1 base from V and 4 bases from J, with 9 bases between.

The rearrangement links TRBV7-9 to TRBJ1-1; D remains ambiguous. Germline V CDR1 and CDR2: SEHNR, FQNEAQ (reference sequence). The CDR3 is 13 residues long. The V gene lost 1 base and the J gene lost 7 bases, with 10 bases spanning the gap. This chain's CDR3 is CASSLVQKVEAFF. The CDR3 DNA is TGTGCCAGCAGCTTAGTACAGAAAGTTGAAGCTTTCTTT.

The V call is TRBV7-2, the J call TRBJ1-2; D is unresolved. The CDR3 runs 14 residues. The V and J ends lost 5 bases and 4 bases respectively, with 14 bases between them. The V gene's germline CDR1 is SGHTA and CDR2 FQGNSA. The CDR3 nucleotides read TGTGCCAGCAGCCCCGGGCCCCTCTCCTATGGCTACACCTTC. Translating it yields CASSPGPLSYGYTF.

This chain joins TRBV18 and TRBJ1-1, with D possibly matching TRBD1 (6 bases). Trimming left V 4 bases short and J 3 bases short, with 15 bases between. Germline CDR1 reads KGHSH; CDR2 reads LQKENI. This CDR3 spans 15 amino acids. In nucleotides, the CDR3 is TGTGCCAGCTCACTGTCACAGGGTAGGTACACTGAAGCTTTCTTT. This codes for CASSLSQGRYTEAFF.

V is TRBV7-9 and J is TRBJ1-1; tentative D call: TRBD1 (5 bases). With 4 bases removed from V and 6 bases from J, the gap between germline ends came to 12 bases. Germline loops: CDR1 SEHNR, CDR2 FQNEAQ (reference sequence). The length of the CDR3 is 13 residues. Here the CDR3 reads CASSWSQGSEAFF. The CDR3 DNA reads TGTGCCAGCAGCTGGTCCCAGGGTTCTGAAGCTTTCTTT.

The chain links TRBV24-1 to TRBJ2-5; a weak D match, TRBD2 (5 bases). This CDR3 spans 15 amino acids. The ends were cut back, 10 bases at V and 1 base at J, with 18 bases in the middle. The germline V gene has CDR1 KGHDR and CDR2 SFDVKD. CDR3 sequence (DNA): TGTGCCACTCACTCGGGATCGGGGAGCCAAGAGACCCAGTACTTC. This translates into CATHSGSGSQETQYF.

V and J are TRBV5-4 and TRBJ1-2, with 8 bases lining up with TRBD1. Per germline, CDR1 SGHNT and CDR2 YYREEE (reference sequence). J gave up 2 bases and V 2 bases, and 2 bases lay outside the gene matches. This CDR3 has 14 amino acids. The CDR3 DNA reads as TGTGCCAGCAGCTTCGGACAGGGCAACTATGGCTACACCTTC. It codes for CASSFGQGNYGYTF.

The CDR3 region has the DNA TGCAGCGTTGATGGAGTGGGGGGCAACACCGGGGAGCTGTTTTTT. The encoded protein is CSVDGVGGNTGELFF. V is TRBV29-1 and J is TRBJ2-2; the D call may be TRBD1 or TRBD2 (6 bases each). Germline assignment: CDR1 SQVTM and CDR2 ANQGSEA. Deletions cut 3 bases from V and 2 bases from J, with 13 bases between. This CDR3 comprises 15 residues.

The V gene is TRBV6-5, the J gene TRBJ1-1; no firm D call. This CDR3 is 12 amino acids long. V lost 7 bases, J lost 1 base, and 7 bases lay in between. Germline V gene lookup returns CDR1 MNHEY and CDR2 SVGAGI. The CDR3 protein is CASTGRNTEAFF. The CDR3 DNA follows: TGTGCCAGCACCGGGCGGAACACTGAAGCTTTCTTT.

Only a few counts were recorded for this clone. The CDR3 DNA reads as TGCAGCGTGCACCTCTGGACCGATGGAAACACCATATATTTT. It yields the protein CSVHLWTDGNTIYF. The J gene is TRBJ1-3, the V gene TRBV29-1; D is uncertain. The CDR3 is made up of 14 amino acids. V was pared by 6 bases and J by 3 bases, with 15 bases between. Per germline, CDR1 SQVTM and CDR2 ANQGSEA. The complete variable domain, with remaining parts taken from reference TRBV29-1 and TRBJ1-3, reads SAVISQKPSRDICQRGTSLTIQCQVDSQVTMMFWYRQQPGQSLTLIATANQGSEATYESGFVIDKFPISRPNLTFSTLTVSNMSPEDSSIYLCSVHLWTDGNTIYFGEGSWLTVV.

CDR3: CASRTRAANTEAFF. As DNA, the CDR3 is TGTGCCAGCAGAACTCGGGCCGCAAACACTGAAGCTTTCTTT. The V gene is TRBV2, the J gene TRBJ1-1; D gene ambiguous. Germline loops: CDR1 SNHLY, CDR2 FYNNEI. The V and J ends lost 6 bases and 2 bases respectively, with 13 bases between them. The CDR3 sequence is 14 residues long.

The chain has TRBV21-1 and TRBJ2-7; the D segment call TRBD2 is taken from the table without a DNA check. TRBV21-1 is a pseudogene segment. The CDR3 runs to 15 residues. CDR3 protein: CASSESGGSSYEQYV. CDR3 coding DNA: TGTGCCAGCAGCGAAAGCGGGGGAAGCTCCTACGAGCAGTACGTC.

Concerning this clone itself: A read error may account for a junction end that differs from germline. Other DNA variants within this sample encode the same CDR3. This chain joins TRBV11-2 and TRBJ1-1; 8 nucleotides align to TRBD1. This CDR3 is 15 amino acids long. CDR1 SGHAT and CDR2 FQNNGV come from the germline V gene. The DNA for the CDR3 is TGTGCTAGCAGCTATAGATACGGGACAGGTACAAGTGCTTTCTTT. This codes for CASSYRYGTGTSAFF.

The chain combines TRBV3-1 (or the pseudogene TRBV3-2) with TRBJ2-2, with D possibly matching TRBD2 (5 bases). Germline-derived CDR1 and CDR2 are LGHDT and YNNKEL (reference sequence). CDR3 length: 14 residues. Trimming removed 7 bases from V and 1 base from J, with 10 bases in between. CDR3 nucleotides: TGTGCCAGCAATGGGGAGATGAACACCGGGGAGCTGTTTTTT. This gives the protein CASNGEMNTGELFF.

DNA for the CDR3: TGTGCCAGCAGTTTATTGGGGAAGCATAGCTCCTACAATGAGCAGTTCTTC. Its protein is CASSLLGKHSSYNEQFF. This chain joins TRBV27 and TRBJ2-1; D not resolved. Germline CDR1 is MNHEY and CDR2 is SMNVEV (reference sequence). The CDR3 is 17 amino acids. Trimming left V 1 base short and J 0 bases short, with 13 bases between.

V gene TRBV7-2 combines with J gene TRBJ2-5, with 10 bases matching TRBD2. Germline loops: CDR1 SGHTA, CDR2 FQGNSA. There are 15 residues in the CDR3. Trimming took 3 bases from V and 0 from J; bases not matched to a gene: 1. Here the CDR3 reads CASSFSGGYQETQYF. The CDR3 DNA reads TGTGCCAGCAGCTTTAGCGGGGGGTACCAAGAGACCCAGTACTTC. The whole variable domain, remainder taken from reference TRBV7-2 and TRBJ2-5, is GAGVSQSPSNKVTEKGKDVELRCDPISGHTALYWYRQSLGQGLEFLIYFQGNSAPDKSGLPSDRFSAERTGGSVSTLTIQRTQQEDSAVYLCASSFSGGYQETQYFGPGTRLLVL.

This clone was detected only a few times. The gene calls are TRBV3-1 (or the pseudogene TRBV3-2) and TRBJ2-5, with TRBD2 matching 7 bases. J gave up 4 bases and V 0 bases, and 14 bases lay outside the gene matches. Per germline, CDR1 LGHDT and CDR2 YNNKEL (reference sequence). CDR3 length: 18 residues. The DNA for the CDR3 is TGTGCCAGCAGCCAAGATTGGGGCGACGGCGGCGGGGGAGAGACCCAGTACTTC. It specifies CASSQDWGDGGGGETQYF.